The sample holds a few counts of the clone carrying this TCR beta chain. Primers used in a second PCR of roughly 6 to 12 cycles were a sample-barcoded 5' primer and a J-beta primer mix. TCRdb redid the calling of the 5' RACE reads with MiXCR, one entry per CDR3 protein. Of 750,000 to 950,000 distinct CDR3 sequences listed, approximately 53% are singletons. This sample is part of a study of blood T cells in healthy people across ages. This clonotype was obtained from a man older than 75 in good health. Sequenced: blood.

The DNA for the CDR3 is TGTGCCAGCAGCCCGGGACAGAGATATTACAATGAGCAGTTCTTC. It is translated as CASSPGQRYYNEQFF. This chain links TRBV3-1 with TRBJ2-1, with 7 nucleotides matching TRBD1. The CDR3 is made up of 15 amino acids. The trim removed 4 bases at V and 4 bases at J, leaving 7 bases unmatched. Germline CDR1 and CDR2: LGHDT and YNNKEL (reference sequence).